The next 29 T cell receptor beta chains were all read from a single sample in a study of shared clonotypes between healthy human individuals. The table came from immunoSEQ multiplex PCR; TCRdb's copy has only in-frame clones and leaves some out. The sample shows approximately 2,300,000 clones, 85% to 95% of them seen only once. The specimen sequenced was naive CD4+ T cells from PBMCs. Subset indicated: CD45RA+ positively selected. The receptors derive from a man aged 18 to 29 in good health. Some clones in this sample may be carry-over from other donors' samples.

The CDR3 bases are TGTGCCAGCAGCGTAGGATCCGGCAGGGGGCTATTTGTTTACTCCTACAATGAGCAGTTCTTC. Translating gives CASSVGSGRGLFVYSYNEQFF. The J gene is TRBJ2-1, the V gene TRBV9; 8 bases match TRBD1. CDR3 size: 21 residues. CDR1 and CDR2 (germline): SGDLS, YYNGEE. The ends lost 0 bases at V and 0 bases at J; junction bases unmatched: 17.

The V call is TRBV9, the J call TRBJ2-1; 11 positions match TRBD2. V dropped 0 bases and J dropped 8; count of bases not matched to a gene: 7. The length of the CDR3 is 16 residues. The germline V gene encodes CDR1 SGDLS and CDR2 YYNGEE. The CDR3 protein is CASSVGVAGGRDEQFF. CDR3 DNA sequence: TGTGCCAGCAGCGTAGGGGTAGCGGGAGGGCGCGATGAGCAGTTCTTC. Drawing the rest from reference TRBV9 and TRBJ2-1, the complete variable domain is DSGVTQTPKHLITATGQRVTLRCSPRSGDLSVYWYQQSLDQGLQFLIQYYNGEERAKGNILERFSAQQFPDLHSELNLSSLELGDSALYFCASSVGVAGGRDEQFFGPGTRLTVL.

The CDR3 loop reads CASSRQGGPYEQYF. Here the CDR3 DNA reads TGTGCCAGCAGCCGACAGGGGGGGCCCTACGAGCAGTACTTC. The chain uses TRBV7-8 and TRBJ2-7; 9 bases are a match to TRBD1. There are 14 residues in the CDR3. V shed 5 bases, J shed 2 bases, and the junction held 4 bases outside the gene matches. In germline, CDR1 is SGHVS, CDR2 FQNEAQ.

The chain has TRBV7-2 and TRBJ2-4; no clear D. Trimming removed 5 bases at V and 9 bases at J, with 11 bases between. CDR1 SGHTA and CDR2 FQGNSA come from the germline V gene. This CDR3 spans 12 amino acids. CDR3 nucleotide sequence: TGTGCCAGCAGCCCCCCTATGGGCATTCAGTACTTC. Translating it yields CASSPPMGIQYF.

The CDR3 nucleotides read TGTGCCAGCGGGCTAACTGAAGCTTTCTTT. It is translated as CASGLTEAFF. The chain is built from TRBV6-6 and TRBJ1-1; D not resolved. The V end lost 8 bases, the J end lost 5 bases, and 6 bases lay between the germline ends. The CDR3 runs 10 residues. The V gene's germline CDR1 is MNHNY and CDR2 SVGAGI (reference sequence).

Only one count was recorded for this clone. The chain links TRBV28 to TRBJ2-2; D gene unclear. The germline V and J ends were trimmed by 3 bases and 7 bases, with 6 bases remaining between them. From germline, CDR1 is MDHEN and CDR2 SYDVKM. The length of the CDR3 is 12 residues. This CDR3 is CASSFGRGELFF. The CDR3 DNA reads TGTGCCAGCAGTTTTGGGCGCGGGGAGCTGTTTTTT.

The chain combines TRBV11-2 with TRBJ1-5, with TRBD1 as a possible D gene (5 bases). Between the trimmed V and J ends, which lost 1 base and 9 bases, there was a span of 19 bases. Germline CDR1 SGHAT, CDR2 FQNNGV. CDR3 size: 16 residues. The CDR3 DNA reads as TGTGCCAGCAGCTTAGGGGCAGGGTCGGGGGTTTGGCCCCAGCATTTT. This encodes CASSLGAGSGVWPQHF.

The genes are TRBV14 and TRBJ1-1; weak D call: TRBD1 (5 bases). With 0 bases removed from V and 7 bases from J, the gap between germline ends came to 6 bases. The germline CDR1 and CDR2 sequences are SGHDN and FVKESK. The CDR3 loop spans 12 amino acids. The CDR3 protein is CASSQETDEAFF. CDR3 DNA: TGTGCCAGCAGCCAAGAGACAGATGAAGCTTTCTTT.

With respect to this clone: This CDR3 is also generated by other DNA sequences in the sample. This sequence joins TRBV19 and TRBJ2-7, with 7 bases fitting TRBD2. Looked up from germline, CDR1 is LNHDA and CDR2 is SQIVND (reference sequence). Trimming at V came to 3 bases and at J to 4 bases, leaving 6 bases not matched to a gene. CDR3 size: 14 residues. CDR3 residues: CASSIGGSSYEQYF. In DNA form, the CDR3 reads TGTGCCAGTAGTATTGGCGGGAGCTCGTACGAGCAGTACTTC.

The chain couples TRBV19 to TRBJ2-7; no reliable D call. Per the germline V gene, CDR1 is LNHDA and CDR2 is SQIVND (reference sequence). The CDR3 covers 15 residues. Trimming stripped 6 bases from V and 1 base from J, with 16 bases between. For the CDR3, the DNA is TGTGCCAGTAGGGACCCGGGCGGCAATTCCTACGAGCAGTACTTC. As protein: CASRDPGGNSYEQYF. Full variable domain (remainder filled in from reference TRBV19 and TRBJ2-7): DGGITQSPKYLFRKEGQNVTLSCEQNLNHDAMYWYRQDPGQGLRLIYYSQIVNDFQKGDIAEGYSVSREKKESFPLTVTSAQKNPTAFYLCASRDPGGNSYEQYFGPGTRLTVT.

CDR3 amino acids: CASSSRQANEQFF. CDR3 sequence (DNA): TGTGCCAGCAGCTCCCGGCAGGCCAATGAGCAGTTCTTC. V usage is TRBV7-2 and J usage is TRBJ2-1; D gene ambiguous. V was clipped by 4 bases and J by 6 bases, with 10 bases between them. Looked up from germline, CDR1 is SGHTA and CDR2 is FQGNSA. The CDR3 is 13 residues long.

DNA for the CDR3: TGTGCCAGCAGCTTGGATAGTTGGGACAGGGACTCCTACGAGCAGTACTTC. As protein: CASSLDSWDRDSYEQYF. V and J are TRBV5-8 and TRBJ2-7; 9 bases are shared with TRBD1. Germline loops: CDR1 SGHTS, CDR2 YDEGEE. This CDR3 has 17 residues. Trimming took 0 bases from V and 0 from J; bases not matched to a gene: 7.

The chain employs TRBV18 and TRBJ2-5; D is possibly TRBD2 (6 bases). CDR1 is KGHSH and CDR2 is LQKENI in the germline V gene. Between the trimmed V and J ends, which lost 3 bases and 8 bases, there was a span of 16 bases. The CDR3 has 14 residues. The CDR3 reads CASSPGLGEVTQYF. DNA of the CDR3: TGTGCCAGCTCACCGGGACTCGGCGAGGTAACCCAGTACTTC.

The chain employs TRBV9 and TRBJ1-1; D may be TRBD1 (5 bases). This CDR3 is 13 amino acids long. Germline CDR1 and CDR2: SGDLS and YYNGEE. Trimming stripped 3 bases from V and 7 bases from J, with 13 bases between. The CDR3 loop is CASSDPIRGEAFF. Here the CDR3 DNA reads TGTGCCAGCAGCGACCCCATTAGGGGTGAAGCTTTCTTT.

A note on this clone: At one of its ends the junction is not consistent with the germline gene, which may arise from a read error. The chain uses TRBV18 and TRBJ2-3; D ambiguous. CDR1 and CDR2 from the germline V gene are KGHSH and LQKENI. There are 12 residues in the CDR3. CDR3 region: CASSPQTGLEWF. The CDR3 nucleotides read TGTGCCAGCTCACCACAGACTGGGCTAGAGTGGTTT.

The chain uses TRBV2 and TRBJ2-7; the D gene could be TRBD1 or TRBD2 (6 bases each). From germline, CDR1 is SNHLY and CDR2 FYNNEI. The CDR3 is 14 residues long. V was shortened by 7 bases and J by 2 bases, with 15 bases between the two germline ends. The CDR3 nucleotides read TGTGCCAGCACCGAGGGGGGTTTTACCTACGAGCAGTACTTC. It is translated as CASTEGGFTYEQYF.

This clone is a singleton in its sample. The V call is TRBV15, the J call TRBJ1-2, with a possible D match to TRBD1 (6 bases). The germline gives CDR1 LNHNV, CDR2 YYDKDF (reference sequence). V was cut by 1 base and J by 8 bases, with 17 bases left in between. The CDR3 has 15 amino acids. The CDR3, as DNA: TGTGCCACCAGCAGAGTGTACAGGGACGGATTAGGCTACACCTTC. This sequence encodes CATSRVYRDGLGYTF.

As regards this clone: Other DNA sequences in the sample encode the same CDR3. The V gene is TRBV9, the J gene TRBJ2-5; the D gene is possibly TRBD1 (5 bases). Trimming took 0 bases from V and 5 from J, leaving 11 bases between them. Per the germline V gene, CDR1 is SGDLS and CDR2 is YYNGEE. This CDR3 contains 14 residues. CDR3 sequence: CASSVARGRETQYF. CDR3 DNA: TGTGCCAGCAGCGTAGCTAGGGGCCGGGAGACCCAGTACTTC.

This chain links TRBV11-3 with TRBJ1-1; D not certain. The germline V gene has CDR1 SGHNT and CDR2 YENEEA. V was pared by 0 bases and J by 8 bases, with 10 bases between. There are 13 residues in the CDR3. CDR3 DNA sequence: TGTGCCAGCAGCTTAGATTTTACAGCGGAAGCTTTCTTT. Its translation is CASSLDFTAEAFF.

Turning to this clone: Other DNA sequences in this specimen translate into the identical CDR3. J is TRBJ2-1 and V is TRBV5-1, with 9 bases that match TRBD2. Germline V gene lookup returns CDR1 SGHRS and CDR2 YFSETQ. Trimming took 3 bases from V and 4 from J; bases not matched to a gene: 5. This CDR3 is built from 15 residues. This CDR3 is CASSSLAGTYNEQFF. DNA for the CDR3: TGCGCCAGCAGCTCTCTAGCGGGAACGTACAATGAGCAGTTCTTC.

The chain has TRBV7-8 and TRBJ2-5; tentatively, D is TRBD1 (5 bases). The V and J ends lost 2 bases and 1 base respectively, with 8 bases between them. In germline, CDR1 is SGHVS, CDR2 FQNEAQ. The CDR3 has 14 residues. For the CDR3, the DNA is TGTGCCAGCAGCTTAAGTCAGGGCCAAGAGACCCAGTACTTC. Amino acid sequence: CASSLSQGQETQYF.

This chain joins TRBV2 and TRBJ2-5, with 8 bases identical to TRBD2. The J call is uncertain, as TRBJ2-7 better fits the DNA end. Germline V lookup: CDR1 SNHLY, CDR2 FYNNEI. CDR3 size: 15 residues. CDR3: CASRNRLANTYEQYF. The CDR3 DNA reads TGTGCCAGCAGGAACCGACTAGCGAACACCTACGAGCAGTACTTC.

V gene TRBV10-3 combines with J gene TRBJ2-7; TRBD2 aligns across 8 bases. This CDR3 comprises 16 residues. CDR1 is ENHRY, CDR2 SYGVKD, per germline. Trimming cost V 0 bases and J 2 bases; bases outside gene matches: 6. The CDR3 DNA follows: TGTGCCATCAGTGAGTCATCCGGGAGGGTGGCCTACGAGCAGTACTTC. This encodes CAISESSGRVAYEQYF.

This rearrangement joins TRBV7-3 to TRBJ2-1; D gene unclear. Trimming removed 5 bases from V and 0 bases from J, with 11 bases in between. Germline lookup yields CDR1 SGHTA and CDR2 FQGTGA. The CDR3 is 15 amino acids. The CDR3 DNA is TGTGCCAGCAGCCAAGGGCCGACCTCCTACAATGAGCAGTTCTTC. Protein product: CASSQGPTSYNEQFF.

The rearrangement links TRBV5-6 to TRBJ2-2; tentative D call: TRBD1 (6 bases). V was pared by 0 bases and J by 6 bases, with 9 bases between. The germline CDR1 and CDR2 sequences are SGHDT and YYEEEE. The CDR3 spans 14 residues. The CDR3 DNA reads as TGTGCCAGCAGCTTGGTGGGGGCGGCCGGGGAGCTGTTTTTT. As protein: CASSLVGAAGELFF. The full variable domain, with the rest looked up from reference TRBV5-6 and TRBJ2-2, is DAGVTQSPTHLIKTRGQQVTLRCSPKSGHDTVSWYQQALGQGPQFIFQYYEEEERQRGNFPDRFSGHQFPNYSSELNVNALLLGDSALYLCASSLVGAAGELFFGEGSRLTVL.

The V gene is TRBV30, the J gene TRBJ2-5, with 7 bases identical to TRBD1. The DNA end favors TRBJ2-7, so the J call may be wrong. The germline gives CDR1 GTSNPN, CDR2 SVGIG (reference sequence). The CDR3 has 12 amino acids. The CDR3 loop is CAWNNRGYEQYF. As DNA, the CDR3 is TGTGCCTGGAATAACAGGGGTTACGAGCAGTACTTC.

The CDR3 DNA follows: TGTGCCAGCAGCCCTGGCCAGGCAACTAATGAAAAACTGTTTTTT. Translated, it gives CASSPGQATNEKLFF. This chain links TRBV7-2 with TRBJ1-4; D is uncertain. CDR3 length: 15 residues. Germline lookup yields CDR1 SGHTA and CDR2 FQGNSA. V lost 5 bases and J lost 0, with 10 bases in between.

This chain uses TRBV18 with TRBJ2-1; D ambiguous. CDR3 length: 16 amino acids. Trimming took 6 bases from V and 0 from J, leaving 15 bases between them. Germline CDR1 KGHSH, CDR2 LQKENI. The CDR3: CASSLEYSSSYNEQFF. CDR3 coding DNA: TGTGCCAGCTCCCTTGAGTATTCGAGCTCCTACAATGAGCAGTTCTTC.

The chain carries TRBV14 and TRBJ2-3; 10 bases align to TRBD2. Germline assignment: CDR1 SGHDN and CDR2 FVKESK. The CDR3 is 14 amino acids. With 3 bases clipped from V and 13 bases from J, the junction kept 10 bases outside the gene matches. CDR3 in amino acids: CASSHRKDGLAEYF. CDR3 DNA sequence: TGTGCCAGCAGCCACAGAAAGGACGGACTAGCGGAGTATTTT.